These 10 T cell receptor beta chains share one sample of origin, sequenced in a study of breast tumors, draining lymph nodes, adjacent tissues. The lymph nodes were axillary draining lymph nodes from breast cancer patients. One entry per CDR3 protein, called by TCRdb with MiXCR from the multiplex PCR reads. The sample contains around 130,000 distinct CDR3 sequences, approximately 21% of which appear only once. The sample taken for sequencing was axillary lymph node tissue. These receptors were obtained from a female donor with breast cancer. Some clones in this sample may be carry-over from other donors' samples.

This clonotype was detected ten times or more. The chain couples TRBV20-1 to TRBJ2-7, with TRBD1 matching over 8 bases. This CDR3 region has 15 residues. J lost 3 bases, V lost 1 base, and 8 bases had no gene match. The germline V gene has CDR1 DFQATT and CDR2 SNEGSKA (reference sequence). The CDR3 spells CSARGLDRVVYEQYF. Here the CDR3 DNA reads TGCAGTGCTAGAGGGCTGGACAGGGTGGTCTACGAGCAGTACTTC.

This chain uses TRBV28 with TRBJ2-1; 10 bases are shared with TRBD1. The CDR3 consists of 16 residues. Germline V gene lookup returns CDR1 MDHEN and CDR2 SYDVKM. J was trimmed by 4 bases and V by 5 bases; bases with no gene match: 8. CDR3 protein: CASSGDWGQGYNEQFF. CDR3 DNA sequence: TGTGCCAGCAGTGGGGACTGGGGACAGGGGTACAATGAGCAGTTCTTC.

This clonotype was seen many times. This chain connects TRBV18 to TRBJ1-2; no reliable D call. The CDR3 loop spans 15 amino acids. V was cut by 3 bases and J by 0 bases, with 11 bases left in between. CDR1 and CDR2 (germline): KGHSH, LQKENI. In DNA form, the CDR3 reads TGTGCCAGCTCACCCGTAGGAGATCCTAACTATGGCTACACCTTC. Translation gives CASSPVGDPNYGYTF.

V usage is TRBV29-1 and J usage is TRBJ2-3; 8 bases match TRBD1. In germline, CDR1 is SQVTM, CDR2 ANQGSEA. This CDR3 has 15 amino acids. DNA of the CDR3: TGCGGCGCCGAACCAGGACAGGGTTGGACAGATACGCAGTATTTT. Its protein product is CGAEPGQGWTDTQYF.

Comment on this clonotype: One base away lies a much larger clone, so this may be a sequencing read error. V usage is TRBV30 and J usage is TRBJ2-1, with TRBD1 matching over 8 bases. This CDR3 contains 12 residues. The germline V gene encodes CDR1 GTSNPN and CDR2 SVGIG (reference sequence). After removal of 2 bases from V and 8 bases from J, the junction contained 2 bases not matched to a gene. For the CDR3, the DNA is TGTGCCTGGAGTCCGACAGGGGATGAGCAGTTCTTC. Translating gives CAWSPTGDEQFF.

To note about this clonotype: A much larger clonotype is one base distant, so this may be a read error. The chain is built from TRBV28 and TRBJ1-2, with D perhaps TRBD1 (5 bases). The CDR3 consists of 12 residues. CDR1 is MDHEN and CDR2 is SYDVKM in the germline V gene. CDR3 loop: CASLRTNYGFTF. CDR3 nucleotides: TGTGCCAGCCTACGGACAAACTATGGCTTCACCTTC.

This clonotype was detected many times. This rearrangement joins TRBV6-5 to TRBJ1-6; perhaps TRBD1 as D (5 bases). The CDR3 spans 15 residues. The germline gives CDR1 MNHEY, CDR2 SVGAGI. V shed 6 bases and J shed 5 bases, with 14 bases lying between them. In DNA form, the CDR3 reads TGTGCCAGCAGCCCGGGACCGACAAATAATTCACCCCTCCACTTT. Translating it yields CASSPGPTNNSPLHF.

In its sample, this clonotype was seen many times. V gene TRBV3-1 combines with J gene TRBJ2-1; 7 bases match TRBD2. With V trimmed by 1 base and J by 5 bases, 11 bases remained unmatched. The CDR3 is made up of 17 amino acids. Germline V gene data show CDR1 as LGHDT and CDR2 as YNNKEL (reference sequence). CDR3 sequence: CASSQGMREYGDNEQFF. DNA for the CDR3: TGTGCCAGCAGCCAAGGAATGCGGGAGTATGGGGACAATGAGCAGTTCTTC.

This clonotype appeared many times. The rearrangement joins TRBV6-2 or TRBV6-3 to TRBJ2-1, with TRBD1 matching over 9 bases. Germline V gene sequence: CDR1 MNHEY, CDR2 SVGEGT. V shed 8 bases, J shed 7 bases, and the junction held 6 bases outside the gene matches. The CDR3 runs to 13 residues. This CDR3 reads CASYSGTGNEQFF. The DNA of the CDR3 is TGTGCCAGCTACAGCGGGACAGGGAATGAGCAGTTCTTC.

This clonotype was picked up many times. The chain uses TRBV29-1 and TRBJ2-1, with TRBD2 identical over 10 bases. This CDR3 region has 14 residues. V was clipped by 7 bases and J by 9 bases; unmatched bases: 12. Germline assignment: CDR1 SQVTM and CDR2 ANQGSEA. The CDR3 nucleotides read TGCAGCGCTCTAAGTGGGACTAGCGTCGCTGAGCAGTTCTTC. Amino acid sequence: CSALSGTSVAEQFF.